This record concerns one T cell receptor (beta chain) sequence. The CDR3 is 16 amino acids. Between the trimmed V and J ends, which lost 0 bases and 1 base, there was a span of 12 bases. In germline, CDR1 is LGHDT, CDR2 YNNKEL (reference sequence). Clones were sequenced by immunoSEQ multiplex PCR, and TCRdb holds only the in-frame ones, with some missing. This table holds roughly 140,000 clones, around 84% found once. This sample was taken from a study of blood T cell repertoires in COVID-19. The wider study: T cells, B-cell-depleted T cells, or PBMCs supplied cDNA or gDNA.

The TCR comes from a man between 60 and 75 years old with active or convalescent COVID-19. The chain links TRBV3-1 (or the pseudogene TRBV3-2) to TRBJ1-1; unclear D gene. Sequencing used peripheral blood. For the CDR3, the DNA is TGTGCCAGCAGCCAAGATTTGGTCGCTACGAACACTGAAGCTTTCTTT. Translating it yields CASSQDLVATNTEAFF.